This T cell receptor (beta chain) emerged from a study of blood T cells in healthy people across ages. Study-wide points: Observed TCR beta diversity per million T cells went down as age went up. This fall followed a roughly linear course with age. Diversity figures based on one million T cells were deemed too low.

The CDR3 loop spans 15 amino acids. In germline, CDR1 is LGHDT, CDR2 YNNKEL (reference sequence). Trimming pared 4 bases from V and 0 bases from J, leaving 12 bases between. It was with a sample-barcoded 5' primer and a J-beta primer mix that a second PCR of roughly 7 to 12 cycles was run. Every individual sample yielded 2.5 million or more paired-end reads (each containing CDR3). TCRdb re-called the 5' RACE reads through MiXCR, storing one row per CDR3 protein. The repertoire holds some 1.4 million distinct CDR3 sequences, approximately 38% seen once, with less than 8% in the top ten. As for this clonotype: Its antigen is still unknown.

Investigators took around 10 milliliters of peripheral blood from every donor. Sequencing was performed on blood. The origin of this receptor is a young woman in good health. The rearrangement links TRBV3-1 to TRBJ1-1; no reliable D call. CDR3 DNA: TGTGCCAGCAGCCTGCCTGGCTACTTGAACACTGAAGCTTTCTTT. Its protein is CASSLPGYLNTEAFF.